The 23 T cell receptor beta chains below all came from one sample that was sequenced in a study of T cells after yellow fever vaccination. TCRdb analysed the 5' RACE reads with MiXCR anew, one entry per CDR3 protein. This sample has fewer than 400,000 distinct CDR3 sequences; approximately 11% occur once, and the top ten carry 3% to 4%. Source: CD4+ T cells sorted from PBMCs, taken 45 days after the yellow fever booster vaccination. Receptor source: a man between 18 and 35 years old who received the YFV17D yellow fever vaccine.

V and J are TRBV6-2 or TRBV6-3 and TRBJ2-3; tentative D call: TRBD2 (6 bases). Trimming shortened V by 3 bases and J by 2 bases, and 12 bases separated the two germline ends. There are 15 residues in the CDR3. Looked up from germline, CDR1 is MNHEY and CDR2 is SVGEGT. The CDR3 region has the DNA TGTGCCAGCAGTTATGCTGGCGGGGACACAGATACGCAGTATTTT. Encoded protein: CASSYAGGDTDTQYF.

This chain links TRBV6-1 with TRBJ1-6, with 10 bases that match TRBD1. Germline CDR1 and CDR2: MNHNS and SASEGT. This CDR3 is 13 amino acids long. After removal of 6 bases from V and 7 bases from J, the junction contained 0 bases not matched to a gene. This CDR3 reads CASRGQGNSPLHF. CDR3 nucleotide sequence: TGTGCCAGCAGGGGACAGGGGAATTCACCCCTCCACTTT.

This clonotype was seen a few times. The chain has TRBV3-1 and TRBJ1-2; 8 nucleotides align to TRBD1. The germline V gene encodes CDR1 LGHDT and CDR2 YNNKEL (reference sequence). V shed 4 bases, J shed 2 bases, and the junction held 9 bases outside the gene matches. CDR3 size: 16 residues. CDR3: CASSRLPQGVNYGYTF. DNA of the CDR3: TGTGCCAGCAGCCGACTCCCACAGGGGGTGAACTATGGCTACACCTTC.

This clonotype was seen only a few times. CDR3 residues: CASSVAGNTGELFF. CDR3 nucleotide sequence: TGCGCCAGCAGCGTAGCGGGGAACACCGGGGAGCTGTTTTTT. The chain combines TRBV5-1 with TRBJ2-2, with 7 bases lining up with TRBD2. The CDR3 totals 14 residues. V lost 4 bases, J lost 1 base, and 1 base stayed unmatched. CDR1 is SGHRS and CDR2 is YFSETQ in the germline V gene.

This clonotype was detected a few times. V usage is TRBV30 and J usage is TRBJ2-5; 9 bases are a match to TRBD2. The J segment lost 4 bases and the V segment lost 5 bases, leaving 8 bases of the junction unmatched. This CDR3 comprises 14 residues. Looked up from germline, CDR1 is GTSNPN and CDR2 is SVGIG (reference sequence). In DNA, the CDR3 is TGTGCCTGGGGCAGCGGGGGGCCTGGAGAGACCCAGTACTTC. Translation: CAWGSGGPGETQYF.

This clonotype occurred a few times. The gene calls are TRBV24-1 and TRBJ1-2; D is uncertain. CDR1 is KGHDR and CDR2 is SFDVKD in the germline V gene. The CDR3 spans 12 residues. V lost 7 bases and J lost 1, with 6 bases in between. CDR3 DNA: TGTGCCACCAGCCGGGATAACTATGGCTACACCTTC. It codes for CATSRDNYGYTF.

The rearrangement uses TRBV15 and TRBJ2-7; D uncertain. V was trimmed by 0 bases and J by 6 bases, leaving 12 bases between them. This CDR3 is built from 14 residues. Per the germline V gene, CDR1 is LNHNV and CDR2 is YYDKDF (reference sequence). The DNA of the CDR3 is TGTGCCACCAGCAGAGATAACACCCCGGGCGAGCAGTACTTC. This codes for CATSRDNTPGEQYF.

The chain uses TRBV6-5 and TRBJ1-1; D possibly corresponds to TRBD1 (6 bases). V was clipped by 6 bases and J by 1 base, with 12 bases between them. CDR1 and CDR2 from the germline V gene are MNHEY and SVGAGI. CDR3 length: 14 amino acids. CDR3 DNA sequence: TGTGCCAGCAGGGAACAGGGCCGGAACACTGAAGCTTTCTTT. This gives the protein CASREQGRNTEAFF.

This clonotype showed up many times. The V gene is TRBV12-3 or TRBV12-4, the J gene TRBJ1-1; D unresolved. V was shortened by 3 bases and J by 8 bases, with 22 bases between the two germline ends. The CDR3 extends over 16 amino acids. CDR3 sequence (DNA): TGTGCCAGCAGTTTGGTTTCTGGGCCCTACCTTGCGGAAGCTTTCTTT. This gives the protein CASSLVSGPYLAEAFF.

This clonotype appeared a few times. This rearrangement joins TRBV5-1 to TRBJ2-3, with 8 bases lining up with TRBD2. This CDR3 region has 15 residues. Losses at the gene ends were 2 bases for V and 2 bases for J; bases not matched to a gene: 4. The V gene's germline CDR1 is SGHRS and CDR2 YFSETQ. The CDR3 DNA is TGCGCCAGCAGCTTCGGCGGGGGGTTCACAGATACGCAGTATTTT. Its translation is CASSFGGGFTDTQYF.

The sample holds a few counts of this clonotype. The rearrangement links TRBV4-1 to TRBJ1-3; no clear D gene. Trimming removed 5 bases at V and 4 bases at J, with 15 bases between. This CDR3 is 15 amino acids long. From germline, CDR1 is MGHRA and CDR2 YSYEKL. CDR3 DNA: TGCGCCAGCAGCTCCACCTCCACCAGCGGAAACACCATATATTTT. The encoded protein is CASSSTSTSGNTIYF.

The chain uses TRBV4-2 and TRBJ2-2; weak D call: TRBD2 (7 bases). The V gene lost 1 base and the J gene lost 5 bases, with 20 bases spanning the gap. Germline-derived CDR1 and CDR2 are LGHNA and YNFKEQ. This CDR3 comprises 18 residues. DNA of the CDR3: TGTGCCAGCAGCCAAGGGCCAACGCGGGGGCTGGGAACCGGGGAGCTGTTTTTT. Translation gives CASSQGPTRGLGTGELFF.

Turning to this clonotype: A clone one base away is much larger, so this may be a read error. The V gene is TRBV11-2, the J gene TRBJ2-1; the D is unclear. Germline CDR1 and CDR2: SGHAT and FQNNGV. The CDR3 has 15 amino acids. The CDR3 here is CARSLVRARRNEQFF. The CDR3 coding sequence is TGTGCCCGCAGCTTAGTTAGAGCCAGGCGTAATGAGCAGTTCTTC.

This chain links TRBV7-2 with TRBJ2-5; 8 positions match TRBD1. Germline CDR1 SGHTA, CDR2 FQGNSA. The CDR3 length is 16 residues. The junction had 7 bases not matched to a gene; V was cut back by 4 bases and J by 0 bases. Here the CDR3 reads CASSSDRGGNQETQYF. The CDR3 nucleotides read TGTGCCAGCAGCTCCGACAGGGGTGGGAACCAAGAGACCCAGTACTTC.

This clonotype was found many times. The V and J genes are TRBV11-2 and TRBJ1-5; TRBD1 matches at 12 bases. Unmatched junction bases numbered 3, after V lost 4 bases and J lost 5 bases. There are 15 residues in the CDR3. Germline V gene lookup returns CDR1 SGHAT and CDR2 FQNNGV. The CDR3 DNA is TGTGCCAGCAGCTGGGGGACAGGGGGCGATCAGCCCCAGCATTTT. It yields the protein CASSWGTGGDQPQHF. Full variable domain (remainder filled in from reference TRBV11-2 and TRBJ1-5): EAGVAQSPRYKIIEKRQSVAFWCNPISGHATLYWYQQILGQGPKLLIQFQNNGVVDDSQLPKDRFSAERLKGVDSTLKIQPAKLEDSAVYLCASSWGTGGDQPQHFGDGTRLSIL.

The rearrangement links TRBV6-5 to TRBJ1-1; the D gene is possibly TRBD1 (6 bases). V lost 5 bases, J lost 3 bases, and 16 bases lay in between. Germline V CDR1 and CDR2: MNHEY, SVGAGI. The CDR3 has 15 residues. CDR3 nucleotides: TGTGCCAGCAGTACCAACAACAGGGATGACACTGAAGCTTTCTTT. The encoded protein is CASSTNNRDDTEAFF.

The V call is TRBV6-6, the J call TRBJ2-7; D is unresolved. CDR3 length: 13 residues. V lost 2 bases to trimming and J lost 2 bases, with 7 bases between them. Germline CDR1 is MNHNY and CDR2 is SVGAGI (reference sequence). The CDR3 loop reads CASSYEAAYEQYV. CDR3 bases: TGTGCCAGCAGTTACGAGGCAGCCTACGAGCAGTACGTC.

This clonotype was seen a few times. The chain combines TRBV7-2 with TRBJ2-6; weak D call: TRBD1 (5 bases). V lost 6 bases to trimming and J lost 2 bases, with 8 bases between them. The CDR3 sequence is 14 residues long. Germline CDR1 SGHTA, CDR2 FQGNSA. CDR3 sequence reads: CASRLRAGANVLTF. The CDR3 region has the DNA TGTGCCAGCAGACTCAGGGCTGGGGCCAACGTCCTGACTTTC.

A few counts support this clonotype. The CDR3 sequence is CASSRLGGLLYQETQYF. CDR3 nucleotide sequence: TGTGCCAGCAGCCGTCTGGGGGGCCTGCTCTACCAAGAGACCCAGTACTTC. The J gene is TRBJ2-5, the V gene TRBV11-2; D tentatively reads TRBD1 or TRBD2 (6 bases each). CDR3 length: 17 residues. Germline CDR1 is SGHAT and CDR2 is FQNNGV. V was shortened by 5 bases and J by 0 bases, with 19 bases between the two germline ends.

This clonotype appeared a few times. The chain carries TRBV2 and TRBJ1-4; D is uncertain. This CDR3 is 13 amino acids long. The V gene lost 4 bases and the J gene lost 7 bases, with 10 bases spanning the gap. The V gene's germline CDR1 is SNHLY and CDR2 FYNNEI. Here the CDR3 DNA reads TGTGCCAGCAGTGTGGCAGGAACTGAAAAACTGTTTTTT. This translates into CASSVAGTEKLFF.

This clonotype came up many times. V usage is TRBV5-5 and J usage is TRBJ1-6; D not resolved. Germline V CDR1 and CDR2: SGHKS, YYEKEE (reference sequence). V was pared by 2 bases and J by 0 bases, with 3 bases between. CDR3 length: 14 amino acids. For the CDR3, the DNA is TGTGCCAGCAGCTTCCCCTCCTATAATTCACCCCTCCACTTT. Translating it yields CASSFPSYNSPLHF.

The chain has TRBV24-1 and TRBJ2-3; 7 nucleotides align to TRBD1. The length of the CDR3 is 11 residues. Trimming removed 9 bases from V and 5 bases from J; junction bases left unmatched: 1. Germline CDR1 and CDR2: KGHDR and SFDVKD. Here the CDR3 reads CATSGGDTQYF. CDR3 nucleotide sequence: TGTGCCACCTCAGGGGGAGATACGCAGTATTTT.

This clonotype was seen more than once but under ten times. The chain combines TRBV6-7 with TRBJ1-4; 8 bases map to TRBD1. TRBV6-7 is classed as an ORF, of uncertain function. The CDR3 covers 14 residues. The V gene end was trimmed by 8 bases and the J gene end by 5 bases; junction bases not matched to a gene: 7. CDR3 region: CASGGRTGNEKLFF. In nucleotides, the CDR3 is TGTGCCAGCGGAGGAAGGACAGGGAATGAAAAACTGTTTTTT.